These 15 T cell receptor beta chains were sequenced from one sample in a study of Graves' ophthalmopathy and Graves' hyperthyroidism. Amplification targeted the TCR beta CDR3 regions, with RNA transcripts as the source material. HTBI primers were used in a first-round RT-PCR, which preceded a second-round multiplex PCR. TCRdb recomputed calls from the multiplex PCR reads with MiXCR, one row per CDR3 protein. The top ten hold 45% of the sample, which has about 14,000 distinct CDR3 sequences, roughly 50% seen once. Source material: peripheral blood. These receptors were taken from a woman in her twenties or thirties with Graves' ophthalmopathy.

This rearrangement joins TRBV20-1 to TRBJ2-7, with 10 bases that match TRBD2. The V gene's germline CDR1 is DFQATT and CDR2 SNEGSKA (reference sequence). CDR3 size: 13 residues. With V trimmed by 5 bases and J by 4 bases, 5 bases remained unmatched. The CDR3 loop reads CSAVAGGAYEQYV. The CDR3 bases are TGCAGTGCTGTAGCGGGGGGTGCATACGAGCAGTACGTC.

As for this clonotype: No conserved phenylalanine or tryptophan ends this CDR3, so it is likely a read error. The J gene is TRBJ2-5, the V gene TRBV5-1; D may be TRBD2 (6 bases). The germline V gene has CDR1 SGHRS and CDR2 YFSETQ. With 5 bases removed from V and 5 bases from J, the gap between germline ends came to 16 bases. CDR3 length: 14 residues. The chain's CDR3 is CASSRGIGQETQYL. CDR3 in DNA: TGCGCCAGCAGTCGCGGGATTGGGCAGGAGACCCAGTACTTG.

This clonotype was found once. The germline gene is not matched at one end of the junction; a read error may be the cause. This chain's CDR3 is CTSSEVGTYNEQFF. The CDR3 coding sequence is TGTACCAGCAGTGAGGTAGGGACCTACAATGAGCAGTTCTTC. The V gene is TRBV25-1, the J gene TRBJ2-1; D unresolved. There are 14 residues in the CDR3. The germline V gene encodes CDR1 MGHDK and CDR2 SYGVNS.

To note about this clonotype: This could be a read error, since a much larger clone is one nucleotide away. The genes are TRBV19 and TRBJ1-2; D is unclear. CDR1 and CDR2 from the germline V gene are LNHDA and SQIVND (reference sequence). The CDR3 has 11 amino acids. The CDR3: CASSIFDGYAF. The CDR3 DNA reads TGTGCCAGTAGTATCTTCGACGGCTACGCCTTC.

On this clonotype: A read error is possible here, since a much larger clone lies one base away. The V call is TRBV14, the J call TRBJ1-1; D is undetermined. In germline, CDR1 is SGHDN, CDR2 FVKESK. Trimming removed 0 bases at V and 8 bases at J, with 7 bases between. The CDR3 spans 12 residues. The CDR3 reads CASSQDHVEAFF. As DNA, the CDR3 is TGTGCCAGCAGCCAAGATCACGTGGAAGCTTTCTTT.

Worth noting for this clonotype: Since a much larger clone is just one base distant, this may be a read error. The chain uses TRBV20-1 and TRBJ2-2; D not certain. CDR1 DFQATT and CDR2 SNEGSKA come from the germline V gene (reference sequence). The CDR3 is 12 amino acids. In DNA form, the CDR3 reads TGCAGTGCTAGGCCGCTCACCGAGGAGCTGTTTTTT. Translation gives CSARPLTEELFF.

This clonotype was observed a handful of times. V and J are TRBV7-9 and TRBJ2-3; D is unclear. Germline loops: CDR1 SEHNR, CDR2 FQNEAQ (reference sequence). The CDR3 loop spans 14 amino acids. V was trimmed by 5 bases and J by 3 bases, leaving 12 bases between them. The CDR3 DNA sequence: TGTGCCAGCAGCCTCGGGTTGGCGACAGATACGCAGTATTTT. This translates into CASSLGLATDTQYF.

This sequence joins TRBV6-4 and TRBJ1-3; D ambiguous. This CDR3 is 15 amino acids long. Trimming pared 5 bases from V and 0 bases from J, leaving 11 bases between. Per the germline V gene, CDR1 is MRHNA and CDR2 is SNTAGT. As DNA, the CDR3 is TGTGCCAGCAGTTACGGTTCAGACTCTGGAAACACCATATATTTT. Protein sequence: CASSYGSDSGNTIYF.

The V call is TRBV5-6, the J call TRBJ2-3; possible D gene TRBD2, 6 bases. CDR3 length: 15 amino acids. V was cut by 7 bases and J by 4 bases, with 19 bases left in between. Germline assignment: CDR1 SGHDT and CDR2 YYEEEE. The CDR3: CASVTAGRVADTQYF. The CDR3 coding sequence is TGTGCCAGCGTTACGGCGGGACGTGTCGCAGATACGCAGTATTTT.

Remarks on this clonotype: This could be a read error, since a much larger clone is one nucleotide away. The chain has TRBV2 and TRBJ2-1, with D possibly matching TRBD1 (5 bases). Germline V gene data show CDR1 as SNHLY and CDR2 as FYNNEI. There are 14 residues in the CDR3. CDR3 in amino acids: CASHQMAGYNGQFF. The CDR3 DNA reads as TGTGCCAGCCATCAAATGGCAGGGTACAATGGGCAGTTCTTC.

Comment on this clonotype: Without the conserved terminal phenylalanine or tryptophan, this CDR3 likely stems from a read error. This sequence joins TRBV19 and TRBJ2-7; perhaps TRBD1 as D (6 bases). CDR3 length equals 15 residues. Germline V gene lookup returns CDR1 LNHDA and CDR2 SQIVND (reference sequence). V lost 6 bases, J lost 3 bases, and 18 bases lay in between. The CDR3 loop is CASRANRDIYYEQYI. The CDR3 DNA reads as TGTGCCAGTAGAGCAAACAGGGACATCTACTACGAGCAGTACATC.

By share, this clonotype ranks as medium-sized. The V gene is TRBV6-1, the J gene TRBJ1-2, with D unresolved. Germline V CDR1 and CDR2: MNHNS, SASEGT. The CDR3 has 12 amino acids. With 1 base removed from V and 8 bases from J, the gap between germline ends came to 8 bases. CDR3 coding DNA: TGTGCCAGCAGTGAAGTTGGATCGGGCTACACCTTC. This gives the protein CASSEVGSGYTF.

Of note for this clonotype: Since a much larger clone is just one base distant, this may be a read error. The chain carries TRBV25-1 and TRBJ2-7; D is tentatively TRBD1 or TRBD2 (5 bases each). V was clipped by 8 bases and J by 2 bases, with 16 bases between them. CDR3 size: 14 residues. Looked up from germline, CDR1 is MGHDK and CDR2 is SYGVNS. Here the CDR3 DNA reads TGTGCCAGCCGGGGCAGCCAAACAGCCTACGAGCAGTACTTC. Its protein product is CASRGSQTAYEQYF.

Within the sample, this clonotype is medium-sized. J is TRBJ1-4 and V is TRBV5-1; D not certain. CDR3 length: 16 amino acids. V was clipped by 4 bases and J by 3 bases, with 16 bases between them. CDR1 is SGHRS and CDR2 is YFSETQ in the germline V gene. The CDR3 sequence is CASSPIPMTANEKLFF. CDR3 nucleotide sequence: TGCGCCAGCAGCCCGATCCCAATGACCGCTAATGAAAAACTGTTTTTT.

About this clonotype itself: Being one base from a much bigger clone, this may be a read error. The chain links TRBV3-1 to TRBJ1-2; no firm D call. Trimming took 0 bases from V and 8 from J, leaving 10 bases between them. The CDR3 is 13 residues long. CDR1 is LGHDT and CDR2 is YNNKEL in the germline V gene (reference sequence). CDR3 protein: CASSQEGRKGYTF. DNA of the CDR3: TGTGCCAGCAGCCAAGAAGGGAGGAAGGGCTACACCTTC.